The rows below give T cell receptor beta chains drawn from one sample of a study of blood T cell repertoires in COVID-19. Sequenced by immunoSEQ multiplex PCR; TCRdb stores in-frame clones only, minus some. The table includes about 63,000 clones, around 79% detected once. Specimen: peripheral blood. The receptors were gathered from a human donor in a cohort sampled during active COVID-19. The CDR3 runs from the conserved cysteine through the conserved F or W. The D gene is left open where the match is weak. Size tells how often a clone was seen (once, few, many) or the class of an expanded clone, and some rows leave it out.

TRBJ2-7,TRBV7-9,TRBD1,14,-,TGTGCCAGCAGCTACCAGACAGGGAACTACGAGCAGTACTTC,CASSYQTGNYEQYF
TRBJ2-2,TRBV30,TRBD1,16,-,TGTGCCTGGAAACATAGAGGGGGCGTAAGCACCGGGGAGCTGTTTTTT,CAWKHRGGVSTGELFF
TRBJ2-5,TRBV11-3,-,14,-,TGTGCCAGCAGCTTAACGTCTTCCACCGGGGCCCAGTACTTC,CASSLTSSTGAQYF
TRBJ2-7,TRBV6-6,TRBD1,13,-,TGTGCTGTCACCCCGGGACAGAACTACGAGCAGTACTTC,CAVTPGQNYEQYF
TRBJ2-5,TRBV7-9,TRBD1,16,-,TGTGCCAGCAGCACTAGGCCGACAGGGGGGAGGGAGACCCAGTACTTC,CASSTRPTGGRETQYF
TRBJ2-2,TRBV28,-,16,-,TGTGCCAGCAGTTTATCCCGACAGGCGCGCAACGGGGAGCTGTTTTTT,CASSLSRQARNGELFF
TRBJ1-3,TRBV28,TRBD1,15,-,TGTGCCAGCAGTTCGACAGGGGCCGTTAGGAACACCATATATTTT,CASSSTGAVRNTIYF
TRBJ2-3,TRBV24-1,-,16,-,TGTGCCACCAGTGATTTAGGGGGGGCAGGCACAGATACGCAGTATTTT,CATSDLGGAGTDTQYF
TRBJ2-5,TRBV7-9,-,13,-,TGTGCCAGCAGCTTCGTTTCCCAAGAGACCCAGTACTTC,CASSFVSQETQYF
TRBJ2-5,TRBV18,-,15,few,TGTGCCAGCTCACCTTGGGCAGATTACCAAGAGACCCAGTACTTC,CASSPWADYQETQYF
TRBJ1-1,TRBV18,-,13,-,TGTGCCAGCTCACCGGGACAGAACACTGAAGCTTTCTTT,CASSPGQNTEAFF
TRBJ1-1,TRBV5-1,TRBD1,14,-,TGCGCCAGCAGCTCGAACAGGGGTAACACTGAAGCTTTCTTT,CASSSNRGNTEAFF
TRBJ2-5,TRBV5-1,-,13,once,TGCGCCAGCAGCGGCAGAACCCAAGAGACCCAGTACTTC,CASSGRTQETQYF
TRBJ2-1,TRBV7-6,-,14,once,TGTGCCAGCAGCTCGAACAGGGCCCCGGGTGAGCAGTTCTTC,CASSSNRAPGEQFF
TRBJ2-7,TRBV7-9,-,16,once,TGTGCCAGCAGCTTTTATCAGGGCGCCCTAGAGCGCGAGCAGTACTTC,CASSFYQGALEREQYF
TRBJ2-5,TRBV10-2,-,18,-,TGCGCCAGCAGTGAGTCGGATACCGGGACATCCTCCCGGGCGACCCAGTACTTC,CASSESDTGTSSRATQYF
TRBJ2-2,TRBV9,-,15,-,TGTGCCAGCAGCGCCTTTAGCAGTCCCACCGGGGAGCTGTTTTTT,CASSAFSSPTGELFF
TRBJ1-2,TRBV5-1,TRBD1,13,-,TGCGCCAGCAATCAGGGGGGAGGCTATGGCTACACCTTC,CASNQGGGYGYTF
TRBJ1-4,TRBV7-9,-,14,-,TGTGCCAGCAGCCCCCTCACAGGGATTGAAAAACTGTTTTTT,CASSPLTGIEKLFF
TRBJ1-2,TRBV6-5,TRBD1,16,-,TGTGCCAGCAGTTACAGGACAGGGGGCGGCGGCTATGGCTACACCTTC,CASSYRTGGGGYGYTF
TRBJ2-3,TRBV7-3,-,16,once,TGTGCCAGCAGCTTAATTGCTAGCGCAATCACAGATACGCAGTATTTT,CASSLIASAITDTQYF
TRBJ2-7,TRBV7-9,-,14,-,TGTGCCAGCAGCTTTCGGGACAACTCCTACGAGCAGTACTTC,CASSFRDNSYEQYF
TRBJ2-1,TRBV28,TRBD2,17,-,TGTGCCAGCGTAGGGATGACCGGGACTAGCATCATCAATGAGCAGTTCTTC,CASVGMTGTSIINEQFF
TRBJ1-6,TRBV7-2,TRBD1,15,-,TGTGCCAGCAGCCAAAGGACAGGAGATAGGGCGCCCCTCCACTTT,CASSQRTGDRAPLHF
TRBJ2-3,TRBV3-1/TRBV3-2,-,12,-,TGTGCCAGCAGCCACGTCAGCGGTACGCAGTATTTT,CASSHVSGTQYF
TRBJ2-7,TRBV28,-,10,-,TGTGCCAGCAGTTTTAACGAGCAGTACTTC,CASSFNEQYF
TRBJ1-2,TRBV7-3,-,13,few,TGTGCCAGCAGCTTAGACGACTTCTATGGCTACACCTTC,CASSLDDFYGYTF
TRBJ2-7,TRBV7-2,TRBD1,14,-,TGTGCCAGCACCTTTAGGGGGCGCGGCGACGAGCAGTACTTC,CASTFRGRGDEQYF